What follows are 14 T cell receptor beta chains derived from one specimen sequenced in a study of a mutant IDH1 vaccine in newly diagnosed glioma. This table comes from immunoSEQ multiplex PCR, and its TCRdb copy is limited to in-frame clones, with some not included. Of 50,000 to 65,000 clones detected, 75% to 95% appear once; the ten largest clones hold 2% to 2.5%. Time point in this sample: week 11, during vaccination. Each vaccine dose was 300 ug of mutant IDH1 20-mer peptide, with topical imiquimod. These receptors have no identified antigens. The starting material was PBMCs, obtained from a glioma patient whose treatment included an IDH1 peptide vaccine. All receptors derive from a man in his fifties or sixties with glioma.

V and J are TRBV5-5 and TRBJ2-1, with D tentatively TRBD1 or TRBD2 (5 bases each). From germline, CDR1 is SGHKS and CDR2 YYEKEE (reference sequence). This CDR3 has 14 amino acids. Trimming left V 2 bases short and J 7 bases short, with 13 bases between. In DNA form, the CDR3 reads TGTGCCAGCAGCTTCGGAGACAGAGGGAATGAGCAGTTCTTC. Residues: CASSFGDRGNEQFF.

CDR3 in amino acids: CASSFGQGGYEQYF. The CDR3 DNA follows: TGTGCCAGCAGTTTTGGACAGGGTGGCTACGAGCAGTACTTC. The rearrangement uses TRBV7-8 and TRBJ2-7, with TRBD1 matching 8 bases. Losses at the gene ends were 6 bases for V and 3 bases for J; bases not matched to a gene: 7. CDR3 size: 14 residues. Per the germline V gene, CDR1 is SGHVS and CDR2 is FQNEAQ.

The V and J genes are TRBV30 and TRBJ2-1; D perhaps matches TRBD1 (6 bases). CDR3 size: 14 residues. Germline-derived CDR1 and CDR2 are GTSNPN and SVGIG (reference sequence). Trimming stripped 3 bases from V and 2 bases from J, with 11 bases between. CDR3 amino acids: CAWRGAGPYNEQFF. DNA of the CDR3: TGTGCCTGGAGGGGGGCAGGGCCCTACAATGAGCAGTTCTTC.

The gene calls are TRBV10-1 and TRBJ1-5; D is undetermined. The CDR3 extends over 13 amino acids. The V end lost 7 bases, the J end lost 3 bases, and 10 bases lay between the germline ends. Per germline, CDR1 WNHNN and CDR2 SYGVQD (reference sequence). DNA of the CDR3: TGCGCCAGCATGTGGGGTTCCAATCAGCCCCAGCATTTT. Translating it yields CASMWGSNQPQHF.

This clone has a single count. The sample contains more than one DNA sequence encoding this CDR3. The V gene is TRBV7-9, the J gene TRBJ2-7, with D perhaps TRBD1 (5 bases). Germline assignment: CDR1 SEHNR and CDR2 FQNEAQ (reference sequence). V dropped 4 bases and J dropped 3 bases, with 7 bases sitting between them. The CDR3 runs 12 residues. The CDR3 DNA reads TGTGCCAGCAGCTCCAGGGTCTACGAGCAGTACTTC. Its translation: CASSSRVYEQYF.

The chain recombines TRBV19 with TRBJ2-1; 16 bases are shared with TRBD2. Germline V gene sequence: CDR1 LNHDA, CDR2 SQIVND (reference sequence). J gave up 5 bases and V 6 bases, and 7 bases lay outside the gene matches. The CDR3 spans 17 residues. The CDR3 DNA follows: TGTGCCAGTAGCTGGGGGGGACTAGCGGGGGGGAACAATGAGCAGTTCTTC. Translation: CASSWGGLAGGNNEQFF.

The chain joins TRBV5-8 to TRBJ2-1, with D uncertain. V gave up 4 bases and J gave up 2 bases, with 19 bases separating them. This CDR3 contains 17 residues. Germline loops: CDR1 SGHTS, CDR2 YDEGEE. Written as DNA, the CDR3 is TGTGCCAGCAGCCTGGCCATGGCCGCTTGGGCCTACAATGAGCAGTTCTTC. Residues: CASSLAMAAWAYNEQFF.

The J gene is TRBJ1-6, the V gene TRBV27; 11 nucleotides agree with TRBD1. This CDR3 is built from 14 residues. The V gene's germline CDR1 is MNHEY and CDR2 SMNVEV (reference sequence). After removal of 3 bases from V and 8 bases from J, the junction contained 0 bases not matched to a gene. CDR3 sequence (DNA): TGTGCCAGCAGTTTGGGACAGGGGGATTCACCCCTCCACTTT. This sequence encodes CASSLGQGDSPLHF.

This clone was detected only once. V is TRBV7-9 and J is TRBJ1-4; no clear D. CDR1 and CDR2 from the germline V gene are SEHNR and FQNEAQ (reference sequence). V was cut by 4 bases and J by 0 bases, with 6 bases left in between. The CDR3 covers 14 residues. CDR3 sequence (DNA): TGTGCCAGCAGCTCCTCAGCAACTAATGAAAAACTGTTTTTT. Its translation: CASSSSATNEKLFF.

The V and J genes are TRBV13 and TRBJ2-5; tentatively, D is TRBD2 (5 bases). CDR3 length: 15 amino acids. Per the germline V gene, CDR1 is PRHDT and CDR2 is FYEKMQ (reference sequence). V gave up 6 bases and J gave up 5 bases, with 19 bases separating them. DNA of the CDR3: TGTGCCAGCAGACTCCGGGCTAGGCGAGGGGAGACCCAGTACTTC. Amino acid sequence: CASRLRARRGETQYF.

The chain uses TRBV9 and TRBJ1-4; D call uncertain. V was clipped by 5 bases and J by 6 bases, with 11 bases between them. The CDR3 spans 13 residues. Germline V gives CDR1 SGDLS, CDR2 YYNGEE. DNA of the CDR3: TGTGCCAGCAGTTCCGGTGGGCATGAAAAACTGTTTTTT. As protein: CASSSGGHEKLFF.

The chain has TRBV7-9 and TRBJ2-3; no definite D call. Per the germline V gene, CDR1 is SEHNR and CDR2 is FQNEAQ (reference sequence). The V end lost 8 bases, the J end lost 4 bases, and 16 bases lay between the germline ends. The CDR3 is 14 residues long. In DNA, the CDR3 is TGTGCCAGCTCCCCGGCGTCGGTCCCAGATACGCAGTATTTT. Translating gives CASSPASVPDTQYF.

This chain uses TRBV25-1 with TRBJ2-5; 9 nucleotides line up with TRBD2. CDR1 is MGHDK and CDR2 is SYGVNS in the germline V gene. The junction had 5 bases not matched to a gene; V was cut back by 6 bases and J by 3 bases. This CDR3 spans 14 amino acids. This chain's CDR3 is CASRGAGGKETQYF. The CDR3 DNA follows: TGTGCCAGCAGGGGAGCGGGAGGCAAAGAGACCCAGTACTTC.

V usage is TRBV7-2 and J usage is TRBJ2-3, with 7 bases matching TRBD2. The ends lost 5 bases at V and 6 bases at J; junction bases unmatched: 11. CDR3 size: 15 residues. CDR1 SGHTA and CDR2 FQGNSA come from the germline V gene. CDR3 sequence (DNA): TGTGCCAGCAGCCGCAATGGGGCACTAGCGGATACGCAGTATTTT. Protein product: CASSRNGALADTQYF.